The 28 T cell receptor beta chains below were found in one sample sequenced in a study of T cell responses to AZD1222 COVID-19 vaccine. Clones were sequenced by immunoSEQ multiplex PCR, and TCRdb holds only the in-frame ones, with some missing. The table records roughly 80,000 clones, almost 90% of them present only once. The specimen comprised peripheral blood, sampled 28 days after the second AZD1222 dose. The receptor set was obtained from an adult who received the AZD1222 COVID-19 vaccine.

This clone was recorded only once. The chain combines TRBV4-3 with TRBJ2-6; D unclear. The germline gives CDR1 LGHNA, CDR2 YSLEER. With 6 bases removed from V and 2 bases from J, the gap between germline ends came to 8 bases. This CDR3 region has 14 residues. This chain's CDR3 is CASSPRPGANVLTF. The DNA of the CDR3 is TGCGCCAGCAGTCCCAGGCCTGGGGCCAACGTCCTGACTTTC.

The chain combines TRBV18 with TRBJ2-5, with 9 nucleotides matching TRBD1. In germline, CDR1 is KGHSH, CDR2 LQKENI. The junction had 11 bases not matched to a gene; V was cut back by 5 bases and J by 4 bases. The CDR3 sequence is 16 residues long. The CDR3 region is CASSSAGDRARETQYF. As DNA, the CDR3 is TGTGCCAGCTCATCCGCCGGGGACAGGGCGAGAGAGACCCAGTACTTC.

The rearrangement joins TRBV4-1 to TRBJ1-1; 9 nucleotides line up with TRBD1. CDR1 MGHRA and CDR2 YSYEKL come from the germline V gene. V gave up 1 base and J gave up 0 bases; unmatched junction bases: 3. There are 16 residues in the CDR3. The CDR3 reads CASSQGQGEVNTEAFF. For the CDR3, the DNA is TGCGCCAGCAGCCAAGGACAGGGGGAGGTGAACACTGAAGCTTTCTTT.

The V call is TRBV30, the J call TRBJ1-1, with unresolved D. CDR1 is GTSNPN, CDR2 SVGIG, per germline (reference sequence). Trimming took 8 bases from V and 1 from J, leaving 8 bases between them. This CDR3 is built from 11 residues. The CDR3 DNA reads as TGTGCCGTATCGAGGAACACTGAAGCTTTCTTT. It yields the protein CAVSRNTEAFF.

CDR3 loop: CASTPDRGRGYGYTF. Here the CDR3 DNA reads TGTGCCAGCACCCCGGACAGGGGACGGGGGTATGGCTACACCTTC. The chain has TRBV21-1 and TRBJ1-2; the table's TRBD1 call for D was not verified on the DNA. TRBV21-1 is reported as a pseudogene. This CDR3 spans 15 amino acids.

V is TRBV28 and J is TRBJ1-1; 7 bases are a match to TRBD1. This CDR3 is 17 amino acids long. V lost 3 bases and J lost 0; bases outside the gene matches: 10. Germline values: CDR1 MDHEN, CDR2 SYDVKM. The CDR3 region is CASSLRTRGLMNTEAFF. The DNA for the CDR3 is TGTGCCAGCAGTTTGCGGACAAGGGGGCTCATGAACACTGAAGCTTTCTTT.

The chain couples TRBV6-2 or TRBV6-3 to TRBJ2-3; unclear D gene. Trimming left V 3 bases short and J 8 bases short, with 15 bases between. The CDR3 has 14 amino acids. The germline gives CDR1 MNHEY, CDR2 SVGEGT. The CDR3 DNA follows: TGTGCCAGCAGTTATGGAGCCCCCCCAGCTACGCAGTATTTT. It encodes CASSYGAPPATQYF.

This chain links TRBV29-1 with TRBJ1-3, with 11 bases matching TRBD1. The CDR3 loop spans 14 amino acids. Germline V lookup: CDR1 SQVTM, CDR2 ANQGSEA. V trimming: 6 bases; J trimming: 4 bases; junction bases outside the gene matches: 5. The CDR3 sequence: CSVARTGGGNTIYF. CDR3 DNA: TGCAGCGTCGCTAGGACAGGGGGCGGAAACACCATATATTTT.

The chain links TRBV4-3 to TRBJ1-5; D is unresolved. The germline CDR1 and CDR2 sequences are LGHNA and YSLEER. Trimming took 1 base from V and 3 from J, leaving 7 bases between them. The CDR3 is made up of 14 amino acids. In DNA form, the CDR3 reads TGCGCCAGCAGCCAAGGACTACTCAATCAGCCCCAGCATTTT. Its protein product is CASSQGLLNQPQHF.

This rearrangement joins TRBV2 to TRBJ2-7; TRBD1 aligns across 8 bases. CDR1 is SNHLY and CDR2 is FYNNEI in the germline V gene. Germline trimming cut 6 bases from V and 3 bases from J; bases unmatched to any gene: 4. The length of the CDR3 is 13 residues. CDR3 residues: CASRGTGHYEQYF. Here the CDR3 DNA reads TGTGCCAGCAGGGGGACAGGCCACTACGAGCAGTACTTC.

The genes are TRBV6-6 and TRBJ2-6, with D maybe TRBD2 (7 bases). The CDR3 extends over 19 amino acids. Germline V gene sequence: CDR1 MNHNY, CDR2 SVGAGI (reference sequence). Trimming cost V 5 bases and J 0 bases, with 20 bases left between them. Here the CDR3 DNA reads TGTGCCAGCAGTCCCCGGGTGGGCGGGGGCCTCTCTGGGGCCAACGTCCTGACTTTC. Translating gives CASSPRVGGGLSGANVLTF.

The rearrangement links TRBV28 to TRBJ1-4; D uncertain. V was trimmed by 7 bases and J by 4 bases, leaving 10 bases between them. The CDR3 covers 13 residues. The V gene's germline CDR1 is MDHEN and CDR2 SYDVKM. This chain's CDR3 is CASIQGSNEKLFF. The CDR3 bases are TGTGCCAGCATTCAAGGGAGTAATGAAAAACTGTTTTTT.

The CDR3 nucleotides are TGTGCCACCAGCAGAGATGAAGGGGCTGGGCAGCCCCAGCATTTT. It specifies CATSRDEGAGQPQHF. The J gene is TRBJ1-5, the V gene TRBV15; weak D call: TRBD1 (5 bases). Per germline, CDR1 LNHNV and CDR2 YYDKDF (reference sequence). The CDR3 loop spans 15 amino acids. Between the trimmed V and J ends, which lost 0 bases and 7 bases, there was a span of 13 bases.

The rearrangement joins TRBV5-8 to TRBJ1-2; D is ambiguous. The CDR3 sequence is 13 residues long. The V gene's germline CDR1 is SGHTS and CDR2 YDEGEE. V lost 1 base and J lost 4, with 8 bases in between. The CDR3 protein is CASSLTFSYGYTF. In nucleotides, the CDR3 is TGTGCCAGCAGCTTGACGTTCTCCTATGGCTACACCTTC.

The chain joins TRBV11-2 to TRBJ1-1, with TRBD1 identical over 8 bases. Per germline, CDR1 SGHAT and CDR2 FQNNGV. With 4 bases clipped from V and 0 bases from J, the junction kept 4 bases outside the gene matches. This CDR3 contains 15 residues. DNA of the CDR3: TGTGCCAGCAGCTCGACAGGGGACATGAACACTGAAGCTTTCTTT. Protein: CASSSTGDMNTEAFF.

The chain links TRBV7-9 to TRBJ2-7; 8 bases match TRBD2. Germline-derived CDR1 and CDR2 are SEHNR and FQNEAQ (reference sequence). This CDR3 region has 15 residues. V shed 5 bases and J 2 bases; nucleotides not matched to a gene: 8. CDR3 sequence (DNA): TGTGCCAGCAGCACTACGGGGGGGGCCGCCTACGAGCAGTACTTC. Translating gives CASSTTGGAAYEQYF. Full variable domain (remainder filled in from reference TRBV7-9 and TRBJ2-7): DTGVSQNPRHKITKRGQNVTFRCDPISEHNRLYWYRQTLGQGPEFLTYFQNEAQLEKSRLLSDRFSAERPKGSFSTLEIQRTEQGDSAMYLCASSTTGGAAYEQYFGPGTRLTVT.

This sequence joins TRBV4-2 and TRBJ2-2, with D uncertain. CDR1 and CDR2 (germline): LGHNA, YNFKEQ. V lost 0 bases to trimming and J lost 5 bases, with 7 bases between them. CDR3 length: 14 residues. The CDR3 coding sequence is TGTGCCAGCAGCCAAGACCGGGCAACCGGGGAGCTGTTTTTT. Its protein is CASSQDRATGELFF.

The chain has TRBV6-6 and TRBJ2-7; TRBD1 is a possible D gene (6 bases). Looked up from germline, CDR1 is MNHNY and CDR2 is SVGAGI (reference sequence). CDR3 size: 14 residues. V gave up 4 bases and J gave up 2 bases, with 12 bases separating them. The CDR3 spells CASSSLAGAYEQYF. CDR3 DNA sequence: TGTGCCAGCAGTTCCTTAGCAGGGGCCTACGAGCAGTACTTC.

The chain couples TRBV5-1 to TRBJ1-5; TRBD1 agrees at 7 bases. CDR3 length equals 14 residues. The J segment lost 1 base and the V segment lost 4 bases, leaving 2 bases of the junction unmatched. Germline V gene data show CDR1 as SGHRS and CDR2 as YFSETQ. CDR3: CASSLGQSNQPQHF. The CDR3 DNA is TGCGCCAGCAGCCTGGGACAGAGCAATCAGCCCCAGCATTTT.

The chain employs TRBV11-1 and TRBJ1-2; D is uncertain. The V and J ends lost 3 bases and 3 bases respectively, with 11 bases between them. CDR1 is SGHAT and CDR2 is FQDESV in the germline V gene (reference sequence). The CDR3 runs to 14 residues. This CDR3 reads CASSFGGQYYGYTF. CDR3 nucleotide sequence: TGTGCCAGCAGCTTCGGTGGCCAGTACTATGGCTACACCTTC.

The rearrangement uses TRBV9 and TRBJ2-5, with 7 bases that match TRBD2. This CDR3 region has 18 residues. Germline CDR1 SGDLS, CDR2 YYNGEE. V trimming: 3 bases; J trimming: 4 bases; junction bases outside the gene matches: 18. The CDR3 reads CASSAHPWELREGETQYF. The CDR3 DNA reads TGTGCCAGCAGCGCCCATCCTTGGGAACTTAGGGAGGGAGAGACCCAGTACTTC.

The chain's CDR3 is CASTPFRDREPYEQYF. In DNA, the CDR3 is TGTGCCAGCACCCCCTTCCGGGACAGGGAGCCCTACGAGCAGTACTTC. The chain employs TRBV6-6 and TRBJ2-7, with 9 nucleotides matching TRBD1. The CDR3 is 16 amino acids. V was pared by 7 bases and J by 2 bases, with 12 bases of the junction left unmatched. Germline CDR1 MNHNY, CDR2 SVGAGI (reference sequence).

This chain connects TRBV10-1 to TRBJ2-1; TRBD2 aligns across 13 bases. V gave up 4 bases and J gave up 0 bases; unmatched junction bases: 6. Germline CDR1 WNHNN, CDR2 SYGVQD (reference sequence). This CDR3 has 18 amino acids. The CDR3 DNA follows: TGCGCCAGCAGTGGGCCACTAGCGGGGGGGCACTCCTACAATGAGCAGTTCTTC. This codes for CASSGPLAGGHSYNEQFF.

This clone occurred once. Other nucleotide sequences from this sample produce the same CDR3. The V and J genes are TRBV12-3 or TRBV12-4 and TRBJ1-1; perhaps TRBD1 as D (5 bases). The V and J ends lost 2 bases and 2 bases respectively, with 6 bases between them. The length of the CDR3 is 13 residues. The CDR3 DNA reads TGTGCCAGCAGTTTAACAGGAAACACTGAAGCTTTCTTT. This gives the protein CASSLTGNTEAFF.

The V call is TRBV12-3 or TRBV12-4, the J call TRBJ2-2; no reliable D call. This CDR3 comprises 13 residues. Trimming shortened V by 3 bases and J by 3 bases, and 5 bases separated the two germline ends. CDR3: CASSFADTGELFF. CDR3 DNA: TGTGCCAGCAGTTTCGCAGACACCGGGGAGCTGTTTTTT.

CDR3 DNA sequence: TGTGCCAGCAGCCAAGATATTTTGCGAGCGGGGATCACAGATACGCAGTATTTT. Its protein is CASSQDILRAGITDTQYF. The rearrangement links TRBV4-2 to TRBJ2-3; TRBD2 agrees at 7 bases. This CDR3 has 18 amino acids. Germline V lookup: CDR1 LGHNA, CDR2 YNFKEQ. Losses at the gene ends were 0 bases for V and 2 bases for J; bases not matched to a gene: 11.

The rearrangement links TRBV30 to TRBJ1-6; D is possibly TRBD1 (5 bases). This CDR3 spans 14 amino acids. Germline loops: CDR1 GTSNPN, CDR2 SVGIG (reference sequence). Deletions cut 1 base from V and 10 bases from J, with 14 bases between. The CDR3 bases are TGTGCCTGGAGTGGGGGCAGGGATCACTCACCCCTCCACTTT. Its translation: CAWSGGRDHSPLHF.

The V gene is TRBV24-1, the J gene TRBJ1-2; D possibly corresponds to TRBD1 (5 bases). Looked up from germline, CDR1 is KGHDR and CDR2 is SFDVKD. Trimming stripped 8 bases from V and 1 base from J, with 10 bases between. The CDR3 runs to 13 residues. The CDR3 DNA sequence: TGTGCCACCATATGGCAGGGTAACTATGGCTACACCTTC. It translates to CATIWQGNYGYTF.